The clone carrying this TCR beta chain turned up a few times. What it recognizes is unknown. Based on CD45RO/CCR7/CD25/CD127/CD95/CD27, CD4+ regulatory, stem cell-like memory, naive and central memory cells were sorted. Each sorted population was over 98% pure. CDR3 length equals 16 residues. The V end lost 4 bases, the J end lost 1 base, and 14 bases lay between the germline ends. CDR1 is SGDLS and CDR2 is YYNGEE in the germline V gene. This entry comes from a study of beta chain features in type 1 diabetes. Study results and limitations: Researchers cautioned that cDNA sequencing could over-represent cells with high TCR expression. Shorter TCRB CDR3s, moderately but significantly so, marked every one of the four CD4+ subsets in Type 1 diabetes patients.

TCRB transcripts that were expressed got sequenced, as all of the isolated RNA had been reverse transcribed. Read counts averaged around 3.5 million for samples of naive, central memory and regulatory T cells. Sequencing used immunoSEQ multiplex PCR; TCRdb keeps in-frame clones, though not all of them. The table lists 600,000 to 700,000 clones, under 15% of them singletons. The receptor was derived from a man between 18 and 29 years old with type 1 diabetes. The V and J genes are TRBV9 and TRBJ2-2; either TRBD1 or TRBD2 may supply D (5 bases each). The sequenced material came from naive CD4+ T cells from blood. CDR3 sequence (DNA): TGTGCCAGCAGCCTCCCCGGGACGGGGAACACCGGGGAGCTGTTTTTT. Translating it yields CASSLPGTGNTGELFF.